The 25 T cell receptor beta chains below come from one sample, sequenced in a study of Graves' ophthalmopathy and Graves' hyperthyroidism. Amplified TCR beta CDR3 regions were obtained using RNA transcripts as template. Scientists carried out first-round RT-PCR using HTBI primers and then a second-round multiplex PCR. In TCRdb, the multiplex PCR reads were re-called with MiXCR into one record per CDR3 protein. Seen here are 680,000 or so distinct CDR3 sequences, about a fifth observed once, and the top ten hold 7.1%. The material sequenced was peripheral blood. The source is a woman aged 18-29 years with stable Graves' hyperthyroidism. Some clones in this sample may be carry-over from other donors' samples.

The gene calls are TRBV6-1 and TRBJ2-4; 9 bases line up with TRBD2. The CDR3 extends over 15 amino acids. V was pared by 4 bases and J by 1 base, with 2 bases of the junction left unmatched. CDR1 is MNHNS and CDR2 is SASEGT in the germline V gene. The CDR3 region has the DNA TGTGCCAGCAGTGTTCTAGCGGGGGCCAAAAACATTCAGTACTTC. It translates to CASSVLAGAKNIQYF.

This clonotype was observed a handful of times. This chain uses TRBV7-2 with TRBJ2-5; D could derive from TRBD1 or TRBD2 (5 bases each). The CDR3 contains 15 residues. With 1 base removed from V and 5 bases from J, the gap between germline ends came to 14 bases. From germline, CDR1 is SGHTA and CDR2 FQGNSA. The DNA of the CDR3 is TGTGCCAGCAGCTTAGAGTGGGGGTCGGGGGAGACCCAGTACTTC. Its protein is CASSLEWGSGETQYF.

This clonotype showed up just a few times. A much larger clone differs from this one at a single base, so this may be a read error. CDR3 DNA sequence: TGTGCCAGCAGTTACGTGGACAGGGACACTGAAGCTTTCTTT. Translation: CASSYVDRDTEAFF. This chain connects TRBV6-5 to TRBJ1-1, with 8 bases fitting TRBD1. Germline V lookup: CDR1 MNHEY, CDR2 SVGAGI. Unmatched junction bases numbered 2, after V lost 2 bases and J lost 3 bases. The CDR3 is 14 residues long.

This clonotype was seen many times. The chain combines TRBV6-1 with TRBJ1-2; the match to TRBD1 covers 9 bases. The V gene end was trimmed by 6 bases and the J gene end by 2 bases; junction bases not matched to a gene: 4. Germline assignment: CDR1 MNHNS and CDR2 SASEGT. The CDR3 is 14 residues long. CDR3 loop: CASRPTGGNYGYTF. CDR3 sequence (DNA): TGTGCCAGCAGACCTACAGGGGGCAACTATGGCTACACCTTC.

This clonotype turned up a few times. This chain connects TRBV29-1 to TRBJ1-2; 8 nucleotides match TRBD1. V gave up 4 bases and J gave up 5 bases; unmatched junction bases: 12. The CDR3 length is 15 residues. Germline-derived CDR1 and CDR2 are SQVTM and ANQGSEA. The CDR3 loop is CSVALPRDRRYGYTF. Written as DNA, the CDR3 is TGCAGCGTTGCCCTCCCCCGGGACAGGAGATATGGCTACACCTTC.

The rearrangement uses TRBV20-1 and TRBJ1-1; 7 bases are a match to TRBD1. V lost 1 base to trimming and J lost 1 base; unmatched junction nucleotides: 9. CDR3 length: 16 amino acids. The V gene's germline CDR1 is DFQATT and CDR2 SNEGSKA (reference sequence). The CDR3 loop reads CSARGLTGRWNTEAFF. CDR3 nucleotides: TGCAGTGCTAGAGGTCTGACAGGGAGATGGAACACTGAAGCTTTCTTT.

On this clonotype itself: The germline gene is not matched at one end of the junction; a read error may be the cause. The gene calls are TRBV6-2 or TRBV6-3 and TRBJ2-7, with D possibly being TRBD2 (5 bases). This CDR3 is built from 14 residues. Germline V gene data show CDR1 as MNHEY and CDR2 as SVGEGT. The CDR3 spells CASSSSFAPREQCF. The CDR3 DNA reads TGTGCCAGCAGTTCCTCGTTTGCCCCGAGGGAGCAGTGCTTC.

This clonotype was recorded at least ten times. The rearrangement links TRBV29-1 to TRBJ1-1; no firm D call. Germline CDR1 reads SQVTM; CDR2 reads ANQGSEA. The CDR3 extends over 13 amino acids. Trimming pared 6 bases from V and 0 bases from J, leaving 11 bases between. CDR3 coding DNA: TGCAGCGTGGTAGGTGGGCTGAACACTGAAGCTTTCTTT. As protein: CSVVGGLNTEAFF.

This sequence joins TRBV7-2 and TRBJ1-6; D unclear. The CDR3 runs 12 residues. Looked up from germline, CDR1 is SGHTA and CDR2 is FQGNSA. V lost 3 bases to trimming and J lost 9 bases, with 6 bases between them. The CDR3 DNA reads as TGTGCCAGCAGCTTTAGTCGTTCACCCCTCCACTTT. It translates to CASSFSRSPLHF.

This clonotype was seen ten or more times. Here the CDR3 DNA reads TGTGCCAGCAGTCAAGGACGGAGCTCTGGGGCCAACGTCCTGACTTTC. This encodes CASSQGRSSGANVLTF. The rearrangement joins TRBV6-1 to TRBJ2-6; no reliable D call. Germline-derived CDR1 and CDR2 are MNHNS and SASEGT. Between the trimmed V and J ends, which lost 5 bases and 0 bases, there was a span of 11 bases. CDR3 length equals 16 residues.

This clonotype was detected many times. Here the CDR3 DNA reads TGTGCTAGTGGCCTCGGAGGGAAAGAGACCCAGTACTTC. This gives the protein CASGLGGKETQYF. The rearrangement uses TRBV12-5 and TRBJ2-5; D is possibly TRBD2 (6 bases). There are 13 residues in the CDR3. Looked up from germline, CDR1 is LGHNT and CDR2 is FRNRAP. Trimming took 6 bases from V and 3 from J, leaving 11 bases between them.

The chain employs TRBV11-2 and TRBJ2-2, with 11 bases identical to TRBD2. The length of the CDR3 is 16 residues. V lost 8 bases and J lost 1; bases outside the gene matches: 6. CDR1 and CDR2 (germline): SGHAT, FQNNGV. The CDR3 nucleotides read TGTGCCAGCTCCCTGGGACTAGCGGAGAACACCGGGGAGCTGTTTTTT. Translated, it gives CASSLGLAENTGELFF.

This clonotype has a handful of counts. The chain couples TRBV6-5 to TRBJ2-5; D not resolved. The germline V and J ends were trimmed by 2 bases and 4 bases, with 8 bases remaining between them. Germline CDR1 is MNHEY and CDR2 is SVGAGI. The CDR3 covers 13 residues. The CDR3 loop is CASSYGVTETQYF. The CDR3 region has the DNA TGTGCCAGCAGTTACGGGGTAACAGAGACCCAGTACTTC.

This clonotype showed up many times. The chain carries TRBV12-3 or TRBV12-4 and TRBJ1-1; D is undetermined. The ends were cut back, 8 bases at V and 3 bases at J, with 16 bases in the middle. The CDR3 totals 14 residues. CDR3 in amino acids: CASRNRPGYTEAFF. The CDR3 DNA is TGTGCCAGCCGAAATCGGCCAGGTTACACTGAAGCTTTCTTT.

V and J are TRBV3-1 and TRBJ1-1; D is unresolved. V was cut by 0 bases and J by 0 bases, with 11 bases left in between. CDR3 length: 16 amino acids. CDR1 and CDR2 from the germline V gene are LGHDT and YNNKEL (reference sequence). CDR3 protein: CASSQDRAPLNTEAFF. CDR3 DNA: TGTGCCAGCAGCCAAGATAGGGCACCCCTGAACACTGAAGCTTTCTTT.

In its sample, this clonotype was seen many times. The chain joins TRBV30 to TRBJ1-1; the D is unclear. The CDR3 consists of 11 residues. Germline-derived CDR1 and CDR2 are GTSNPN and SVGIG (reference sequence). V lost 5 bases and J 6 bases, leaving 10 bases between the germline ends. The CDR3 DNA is TGTGCCTGGGGCCAAAGATCTGAAGCTTTCTTT. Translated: CAWGQRSEAFF.

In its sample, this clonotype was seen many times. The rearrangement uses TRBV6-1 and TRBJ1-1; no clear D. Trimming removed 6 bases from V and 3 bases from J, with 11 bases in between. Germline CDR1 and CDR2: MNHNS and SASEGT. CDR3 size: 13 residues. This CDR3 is CASSGFADTEAFF. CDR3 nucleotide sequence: TGTGCCAGCAGCGGTTTTGCGGACACTGAAGCTTTCTTT.

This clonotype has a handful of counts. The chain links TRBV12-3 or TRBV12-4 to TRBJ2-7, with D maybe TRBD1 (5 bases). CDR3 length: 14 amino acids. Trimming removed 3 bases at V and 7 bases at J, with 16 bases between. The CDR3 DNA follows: TGTGCCAGCAGTTTTAGGGGCAGCCTTCTGGAGCAGTACTTC. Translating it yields CASSFRGSLLEQYF.

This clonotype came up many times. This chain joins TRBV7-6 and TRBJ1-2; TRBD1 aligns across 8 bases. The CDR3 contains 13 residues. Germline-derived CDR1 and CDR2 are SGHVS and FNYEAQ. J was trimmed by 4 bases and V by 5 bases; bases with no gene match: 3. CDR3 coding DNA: TGTGCCAGCAGCAGAGGACAGGGCTATGGCTACACCTTC. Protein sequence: CASSRGQGYGYTF.

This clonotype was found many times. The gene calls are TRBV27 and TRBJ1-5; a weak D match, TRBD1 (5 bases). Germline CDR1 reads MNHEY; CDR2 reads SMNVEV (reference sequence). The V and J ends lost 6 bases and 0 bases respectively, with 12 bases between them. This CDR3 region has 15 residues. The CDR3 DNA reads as TGTGCCAGCAGAGGGGAGGGCCTTAGCAATCAGCCCCAGCATTTT. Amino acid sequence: CASRGEGLSNQPQHF.

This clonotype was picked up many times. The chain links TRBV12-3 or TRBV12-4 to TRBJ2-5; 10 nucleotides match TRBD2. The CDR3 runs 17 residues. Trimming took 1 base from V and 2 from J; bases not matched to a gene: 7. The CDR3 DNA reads TGTGCCAGCAGTTTAGGGGCTAGCGGGGGTACACAAGAGACCCAGTACTTC. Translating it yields CASSLGASGGTQETQYF.

The CDR3 nucleotides are TGTGCCAGCTACGGCAGAGATCAGCCCCAGCATTTT. Encoded protein: CASYGRDQPQHF. This chain joins TRBV6-1 and TRBJ1-5, with D unresolved. Trimming removed 8 bases at V and 5 bases at J, with 10 bases between. The germline V gene encodes CDR1 MNHNS and CDR2 SASEGT. The CDR3 runs to 12 residues.

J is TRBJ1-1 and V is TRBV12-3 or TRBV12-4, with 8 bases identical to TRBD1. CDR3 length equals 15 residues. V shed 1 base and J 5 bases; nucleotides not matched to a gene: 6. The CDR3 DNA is TGTGCCAGCAGTTTAGGACAGGGGCGTTGGACTGAAGCTTTCTTT. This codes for CASSLGQGRWTEAFF.

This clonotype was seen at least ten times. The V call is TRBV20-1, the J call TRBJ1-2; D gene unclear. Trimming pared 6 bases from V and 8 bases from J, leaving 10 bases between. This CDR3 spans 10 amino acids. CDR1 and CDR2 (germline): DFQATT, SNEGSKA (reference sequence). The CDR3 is CSARSEGYTF. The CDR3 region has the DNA TGCAGTGCCAGAAGTGAAGGCTACACCTTC.

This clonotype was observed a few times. The CDR3 DNA follows: TGTGCCAGCAGTGAACGGGACACAAATCAGCCCCAGCATTTT. Encoded protein: CASSERDTNQPQHF. The V call is TRBV6-1, the J call TRBJ1-5; maybe TRBD1 (6 bases). The CDR3 is 14 amino acids. Per the germline V gene, CDR1 is MNHNS and CDR2 is SASEGT. V was cut by 2 bases and J by 4 bases, with 9 bases left in between.